This TCR beta chain was sequenced during a study of blood T cell repertoires in COVID-19. The repertoire was sequenced with immunoSEQ multiplex PCR; TCRdb's copy has only in-frame clones and lacks some. The sample lists 150,000 to 200,000 clones; more than 70% were seen once. Germline loops: CDR1 MNHEY, CDR2 SMNVEV (reference sequence). V lost 3 bases to trimming and J lost 4 bases, with 19 bases between them. CDR3 length: 16 residues. The V and J genes are TRBV27 and TRBJ2-7; perhaps TRBD1 as D (6 bases). This clonotype was obtained from a woman aged 25 to 39 who had recovered from COVID-19. Sequenced input: PBMCs or T cells enriched from blood (not recorded which). The CDR3 protein is CASSFRQASRGYEQYF. In nucleotides, the CDR3 is TGTGCCAGCAGTTTTAGACAGGCCTCCAGGGGATACGAGCAGTACTTC.